A selection of T cell receptor beta chains follows, all from one sample in a study of cytomegalovirus exposure and HLA in healthy donors. Profiled with immunoSEQ multiplex PCR; TCRdb holds only in-frame clones, not every one. Of roughly 120,000 clones in the sample, around three quarters are singletons; the top ten hold less than 6.5%. The sample comprised PBMCs. These receptors were taken from a man aged 30 to 45 in good health and CMV-seronegative. Each CDR3 is given with its conserved first and last residue. A D gene is named only where the DNA matches it firmly. Only part of the rows carry a size: once, few, many, or a class if the clone is expanded.

TRBD1 | TRBJ1-5 | NA | 14 | TRBV28 | TGTGCCAGCAGTTCGGGGACAGTCAATCAGCCCCAGCATTTT | CASSSGTVNQPQHF
TRBD1 | TRBJ1-2 | NA | 16 | TRBV5-1 | TGCGCCAGCAGCTCCCCGGGACAGGGTTACGGGGATGGCTACACCTTC | CASSSPGQGYGDGYTF
NA | TRBJ2-5 | NA | 14 | TRBV30 | TGTGCCTGGAGTGTAAAACAGGGAGAAGAGACCCAGTACTTC | CAWSVKQGEETQYF
NA | TRBJ1-5 | NA | 16 | TRBV28 | TGTGCCAGCAGCTACACAGGGATTGATGGCAATCAGCCCCAGCATTTT | CASSYTGIDGNQPQHF
TRBD1 | TRBJ1-1 | NA | 16 | TRBV11-2 | TGTGCCAGCAGGGAAGGACAGGGGGCGGTGAACACTGAAGCTTTCTTT | CASREGQGAVNTEAFF
NA | TRBJ2-1 | once | 14 | TRBV21-1 | TGTGCCAGCAGCAGGTGTAGCTCCTACAATGAGCAGTTCTTC | CASSRCSSYNEQFF
NA | TRBJ2-5 | NA | 15 | TRBV2 | TGTGCCAGCAGTGCCGACCAAGCGGGCCAAGAGACCCAGTACTTC | CASSADQAGQETQYF
TRBD1 | TRBJ2-5 | NA | 15 | TRBV7-6 | TGTGCCAGCAGCTGGGCCGCAGGGGGCGTTGAGACCCAGTACTTC | CASSWAAGGVETQYF
NA | TRBJ2-5 | NA | 15 | TRBV28 | TGTGCCAGCAGCCCTTCGCTACAGGGTCGGGAGACCCAGTACTTC | CASSPSLQGRETQYF
NA | TRBJ2-7 | NA | 14 | TRBV6-6 | TGTGCCAGCAGCTACGGGGCAGGCAGGAACGAGCAGTACTTC | CASSYGAGRNEQYF
NA | TRBJ1-6 | NA | 16 | TRBV2 | TGTGCCAGCATGTTGCGTCCAGGGACCTATAATTCACCCCTCCACTTT | CASMLRPGTYNSPLHF
TRBD1 | TRBJ1-5 | few | 14 | TRBV5-1 | TGCGCCAGCAGCTTAGGGGGCACGGAGCAGCCCCAGCATTTT | CASSLGGTEQPQHF
TRBD1 | TRBJ1-1 | NA | 12 | TRBV9 | TGTGCCAGCAGCGGCGACAGGGGGCGCGCTTTCTTT | CASSGDRGRAFF
TRBD1 | TRBJ1-2 | NA | 13 | TRBV9 | TGTGCCAGCAGCGTCGACAGGGGGCATGGCTACACCTTC | CASSVDRGHGYTF
NA | TRBJ1-2 | NA | 13 | TRBV6-6 | TGTGCCAGCAGCCCCGGACAAGCATATGGCTACCCCTTC | CASSPGQAYGYPF
NA | TRBJ2-1 | NA | 17 | TRBV7-9 | TGTGCCAGCAGCTTAGGAGTGGGGGGGGCCTCCTACAATGAGCAGTTCTTC | CASSLGVGGASYNEQFF
TRBD1 | TRBJ2-5 | few | 14 | TRBV19 | TGTGCCAGTAGACGGGGACAGGGGGAAGAGACCCAGTACTTC | CASRRGQGEETQYF
NA | TRBJ1-1 | NA | 14 | TRBV6-4 | TGTGCCAGCAGTGACACGGACAGAAACACTGAAGCTTTCTTT | CASSDTDRNTEAFF
TRBD1 | TRBJ2-6 | NA | 21 | TRBV15 | TGTGCCACCAGCAGAGATAAGATACGGACAGGGATACTTCGGGGGGCCAACGTCCTGACTTTC | CATSRDKIRTGILRGANVLTF
NA | TRBJ1-2 | NA | 14 | TRBV7-9 | TGTGCCAGCAGCTTGACAGACCTTGGGAATGGCTACACCTTC | CASSLTDLGNGYTF
NA | TRBJ1-4 | NA | 15 | TRBV7-9 | TGTGCCAGCAGCTTAGCGCGCAGGGGAAACGAAAAACTGTTTTTT | CASSLARRGNEKLFF
TRBD1 | TRBJ1-2 | once | 14 | TRBV6-5 | TGTGCCAGCAGTGGGTTGGACAGGACGCGTGGCTACACCTTC | CASSGLDRTRGYTF
NA | TRBJ2-5 | NA | 13 | TRBV5-4 | TGTGCCAGCAGCTTGGGGGGAGTGGAGACCCAGTACTTC | CASSLGGVETQYF
NA | TRBJ2-5 | NA | 13 | TRBV5-5 | TGTGCCAGCAGCCCCGGTGGCGGGGAGACCCAGTACTTC | CASSPGGGETQYF
NA | TRBJ2-5 | once | 12 | TRBV5-1 | TGCGCCAGCAGCTTGAGGGAGGAGACCCAGTACTTC | CASSLREETQYF
NA | TRBJ2-7 | NA | 16 | TRBV4-3 | TGCGCCAGCAGCCCCGGACTACCATCCAGCTCCTACGAGCAGTACTTC | CASSPGLPSSSYEQYF
NA | TRBJ2-5 | once | 11 | TRBV29-1 | TGCGGGCAATGGCAGGGGGAGACCCAGTACTTC | CGQWQGETQYF
TRBD1 | TRBJ1-1 | NA | 15 | TRBV7-9 | TGTGCCAGCAGCTTAGCGCTAACCTCAGGGGGTGAAGCTTTCTTT | CASSLALTSGGEAFF
TRBD2 | TRBJ2-5 | NA | 16 | TRBV7-2 | TGTGCCAGCAGCTTAGGCCTAGCGGGAGTATGGGAGACCCAGTACTTC | CASSLGLAGVWETQYF
TRBD2 | TRBJ2-3 | NA | 13 | TRBV19 | TGTGCCGTTAGCGGGAGGGCCGTAGATACGCAGTATTTT | CAVSGRAVDTQYF
NA | TRBJ2-2 | NA | 12 | TRBV9 | TGTGCCAGCAGCGACAGAGCCGGGGAGCTGTTTTTT | CASSDRAGELFF
TRBD2 | TRBJ2-3 | few | 13 | TRBV10-1 | TGCGCCACTGAACTAGCGGGCACAGATACGCAGTATTTT | CATELAGTDTQYF
NA | TRBJ1-5 | NA | 13 | TRBV28 | TGTGCCAGCAGTTTATCCGACACCAAGACCCAGCATTTT | CASSLSDTKTQHF
NA | TRBJ1-1 | NA | 13 | TRBV5-1 | TGCGCCAGCAGCCCGGGTGTGAACACTGAAGCTTTCTTT | CASSPGVNTEAFF
NA | TRBJ2-5 | NA | 15 | TRBV7-6 | TGTGCCAGCAGCCAAGAAGCGACTAGGAGGGAGACCCAGTACTTC | CASSQEATRRETQYF
TRBD2 | TRBJ2-2 | NA | 13 | TRBV5-1 | TGCGCCAGCTTCACGGGGGGCACCGGGGAGCTGTTTTTT | CASFTGGTGELFF
TRBD2 | TRBJ2-2 | NA | 16 | TRBV4-1 | TGCGCCAGCAGCCGCCCCCGGGGGGTCCCCACCGGGGAGCTGTTTTTT | CASSRPRGVPTGELFF
NA | TRBJ1-5 | few | 14 | TRBV28 | TGTGCCAGCAGTATGGGGGGGCTTGAGCAGCCCCAGCATTTT | CASSMGGLEQPQHF
NA | TRBJ2-6 | NA | 16 | TRBV7-9 | TGTGCCAGCGCGGGACTCCCGAGGGCTGGGGCCAACGTCCTGACTTTC | CASAGLPRAGANVLTF
NA | TRBJ1-2 | NA | 13 | TRBV6-1 | TGTGCCAGCAGTGATCAGGGTTCCTATGGCTACACCTTC | CASSDQGSYGYTF
NA | TRBJ1-1 | NA | 14 | TRBV14 | TGTGCCAGCAGTCCCAGGGTTGGGAACACTGAAGCTTTCTTT | CASSPRVGNTEAFF
NA | TRBJ1-2 | NA | 13 | TRBV29-1 | TGCAGCGTTGTCGTTACTGGGCGCTATGGCTACACCTTC | CSVVVTGRYGYTF
TRBD1 | TRBJ2-7 | NA | 16 | TRBV4-1 | TGCGCCAGCAGCCAAGGGTTGGGGACAGGGGGATACGAGCAGTACTTC | CASSQGLGTGGYEQYF
TRBD1 | TRBJ2-7 | NA | 14 | TRBV7-2 | TGTGCCAGCAGCCGGGGACAGGGGGAGTACGAGCAGTACTTC | CASSRGQGEYEQYF
NA | TRBJ1-1 | NA | 15 | TRBV5-1 | TGCGCCAGCAGCCAAGGACATCGTCCAAACACTGAAGCTTTCTTT | CASSQGHRPNTEAFF